One and the same sample provided the 12 T cell receptor beta chains below, sequenced in a study of T cells after yellow fever vaccination. A single record per CDR3 protein comes from TCRdb applying MiXCR to the 5' RACE reads. In the table there are about 510,000 distinct CDR3 sequences, just over 20% of which are singletons. The sequencing used PBMCs, collected approximately 20 days after the first yellow fever vaccination. The source is a man aged 18 to 30 who received the YFV17D yellow fever vaccine.

In its sample, this clonotype was seen a few times. The chain links TRBV7-2 to TRBJ1-2; unclear D gene. This CDR3 spans 12 amino acids. Trimming pared 6 bases from V and 0 bases from J, leaving 5 bases between. The germline V gene encodes CDR1 SGHTA and CDR2 FQGNSA. The CDR3 spells CASRDPNYGYTF. The CDR3 nucleotides are TGTGCCAGCAGGGACCCTAACTATGGCTACACCTTC.

The rearrangement uses TRBV7-2 and TRBJ1-5, with D unresolved. This CDR3 is built from 14 residues. Per germline, CDR1 SGHTA and CDR2 FQGNSA. Trimming removed 5 bases at V and 5 bases at J, with 13 bases between. The CDR3 region is CASSQGLGYQPQHF. The CDR3 DNA is TGTGCCAGCAGCCAAGGACTGGGATATCAGCCCCAGCATTTT.

This clonotype showed up just a few times. The chain carries TRBV6-2 or TRBV6-3 and TRBJ2-7, with no clear D. Germline CDR1 is MNHEY and CDR2 is SVGEGT. Between the trimmed V and J ends, which lost 0 bases and 9 bases, there was a span of 15 bases. The CDR3 is made up of 14 amino acids. CDR3 in DNA: TGTGCCAGCAGTTACTCCTGGACCGACTCTGTGCAGTACTTC. Residues: CASSYSWTDSVQYF.

V usage is TRBV12-3 or TRBV12-4 and J usage is TRBJ2-7; TRBD2 might be the D (6 bases). The CDR3 runs 15 residues. V lost 1 base to trimming and J lost 3 bases, with 13 bases between them. The CDR3 DNA reads TGTGCCAGCAGTTTAGGGGTCGGGAGAGGCTACGAGCAGTACGTC. It encodes CASSLGVGRGYEQYV.

This rearrangement joins TRBV28 to TRBJ2-7; 13 bases fit TRBD2. The ends lost 5 bases at V and 3 bases at J; junction bases unmatched: 10. The germline V gene has CDR1 MDHEN and CDR2 SYDVKM. This CDR3 is built from 17 residues. CDR3 DNA: TGTGCCAGCAGTCGGACTAGCGGGGGCCACACTATCTACGAGCAGTACTTC. Encoded protein: CASSRTSGGHTIYEQYF.

J is TRBJ2-2 and V is TRBV9; tentative D call: TRBD1 (6 bases). The ends were cut back, 2 bases at V and 1 base at J, with 12 bases in the middle. Looked up from germline, CDR1 is SGDLS and CDR2 is YYNGEE. This CDR3 has 16 amino acids. The CDR3 here is CASSVASTGNTGELFF. The CDR3 coding sequence is TGTGCCAGCAGCGTTGCGTCGACAGGGAACACCGGGGAGCTGTTTTTT.

This clonotype was observed a handful of times. The chain employs TRBV7-2 and TRBJ2-3, with D maybe TRBD2 (6 bases). V lost 5 bases and J lost 7, with 16 bases in between. This CDR3 spans 14 amino acids. In germline, CDR1 is SGHTA, CDR2 FQGNSA. CDR3 sequence (DNA): TGTGCCAGCAGCCTGTCCCGGGGGTTTTATACGCAGTATTTT. Translated: CASSLSRGFYTQYF.

The genes are TRBV6-5 and TRBJ1-1, with D unclear. The CDR3 loop spans 14 amino acids. The ends were cut back, 1 base at V and 1 base at J, with 7 bases in the middle. CDR1 is MNHEY, CDR2 SVGAGI, per germline. The CDR3 nucleotides are TGTGCCAGCAGTTACTTCGGGCAGAACACTGAAGCTTTCTTT. Encoded protein: CASSYFGQNTEAFF.

This chain uses TRBV14 with TRBJ1-1; D possibly corresponds to TRBD1 (5 bases). The CDR3 covers 17 residues. Germline CDR1 reads SGHDN; CDR2 reads FVKESK. V gave up 3 bases and J gave up 4 bases, with 21 bases separating them. The CDR3 here is CASSHSAGGQGLTEAFF. The CDR3 bases are TGTGCCAGCAGCCATTCGGCCGGCGGGCAGGGCCTCACTGAAGCTTTCTTT.

This chain joins TRBV7-2 and TRBJ2-5; no firm D call. The CDR3 totals 14 residues. Germline V gene lookup returns CDR1 SGHTA and CDR2 FQGNSA. The V end was cut by 3 bases, the J end by 3 bases, with 11 bases between. The CDR3 reads CASSFSGVEETQYF. CDR3 nucleotides: TGTGCCAGCAGCTTTTCAGGAGTGGAAGAGACCCAGTACTTC.

This clonotype was found a few times. The rearrangement links TRBV7-3 to TRBJ2-2, with 8 nucleotides matching TRBD2. The CDR3 is 14 amino acids. With V trimmed by 5 bases and J by 4 bases, 3 bases remained unmatched. Germline lookup yields CDR1 SGHTA and CDR2 FQGTGA. CDR3 sequence reads: CASSNRGGTGELFF. The CDR3, as DNA: TGTGCCAGCAGCAATCGGGGGGGCACCGGGGAGCTGTTTTTT.

This clonotype was counted between two and nine times. This chain joins TRBV5-1 and TRBJ2-1; 10 nucleotides agree with TRBD2. The CDR3 is 15 amino acids. V dropped 4 bases and J dropped 7; count of bases not matched to a gene: 8. Germline V gives CDR1 SGHRS, CDR2 YFSETQ. CDR3 coding DNA: TGCGCCAGCAGCGGTCCGAGCGGGGGGGTGAATGAGCAGTTCTTC. It is translated as CASSGPSGGVNEQFF.